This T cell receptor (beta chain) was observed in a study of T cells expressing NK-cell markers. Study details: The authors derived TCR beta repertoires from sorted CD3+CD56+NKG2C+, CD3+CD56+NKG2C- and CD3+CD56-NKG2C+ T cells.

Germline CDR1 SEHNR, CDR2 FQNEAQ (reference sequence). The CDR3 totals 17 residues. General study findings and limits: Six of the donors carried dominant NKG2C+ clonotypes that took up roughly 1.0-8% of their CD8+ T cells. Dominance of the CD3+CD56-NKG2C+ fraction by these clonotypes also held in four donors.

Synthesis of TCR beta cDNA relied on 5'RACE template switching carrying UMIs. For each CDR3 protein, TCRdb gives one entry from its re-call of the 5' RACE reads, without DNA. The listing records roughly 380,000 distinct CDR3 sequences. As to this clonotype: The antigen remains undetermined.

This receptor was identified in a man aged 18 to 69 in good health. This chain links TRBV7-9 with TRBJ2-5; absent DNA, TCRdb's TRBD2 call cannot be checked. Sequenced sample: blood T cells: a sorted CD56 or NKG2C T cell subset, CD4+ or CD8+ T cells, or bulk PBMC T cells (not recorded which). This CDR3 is CASSLPKTSGGFETQYF.